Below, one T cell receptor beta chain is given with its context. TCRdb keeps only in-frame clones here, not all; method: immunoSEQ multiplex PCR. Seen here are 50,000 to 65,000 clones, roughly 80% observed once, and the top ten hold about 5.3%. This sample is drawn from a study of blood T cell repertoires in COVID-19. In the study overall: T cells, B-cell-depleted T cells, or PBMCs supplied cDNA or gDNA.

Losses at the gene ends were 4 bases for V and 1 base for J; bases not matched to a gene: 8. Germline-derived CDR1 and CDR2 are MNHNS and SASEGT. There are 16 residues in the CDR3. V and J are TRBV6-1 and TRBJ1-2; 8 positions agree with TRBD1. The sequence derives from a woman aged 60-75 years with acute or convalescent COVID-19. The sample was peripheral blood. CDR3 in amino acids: CASSGPDRVNNYGYTF. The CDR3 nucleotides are TGTGCCAGCAGTGGCCCGGACAGGGTGAATAACTATGGCTACACCTTC.